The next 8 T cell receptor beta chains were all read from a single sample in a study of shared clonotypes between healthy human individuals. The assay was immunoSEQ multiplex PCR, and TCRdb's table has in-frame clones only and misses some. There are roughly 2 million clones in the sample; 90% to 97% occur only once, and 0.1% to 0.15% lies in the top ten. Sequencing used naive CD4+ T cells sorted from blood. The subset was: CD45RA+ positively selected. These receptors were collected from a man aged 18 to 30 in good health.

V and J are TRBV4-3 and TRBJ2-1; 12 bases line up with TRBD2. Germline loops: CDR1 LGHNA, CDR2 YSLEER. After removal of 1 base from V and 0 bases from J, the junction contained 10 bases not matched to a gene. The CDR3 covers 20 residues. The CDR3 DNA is TGCGCCAGCAGCCAAGTGGTCGGACTAGCGGGGTGGGACTCCTACAATGAGCAGTTCTTC. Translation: CASSQVVGLAGWDSYNEQFF.

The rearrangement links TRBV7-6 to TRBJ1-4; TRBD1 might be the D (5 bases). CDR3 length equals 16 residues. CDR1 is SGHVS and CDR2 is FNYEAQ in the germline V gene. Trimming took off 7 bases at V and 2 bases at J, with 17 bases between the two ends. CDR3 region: CASKAGSKMTNEKLFF. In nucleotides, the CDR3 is TGTGCCAGCAAGGCAGGGAGCAAAATGACTAATGAAAAACTGTTTTTT.

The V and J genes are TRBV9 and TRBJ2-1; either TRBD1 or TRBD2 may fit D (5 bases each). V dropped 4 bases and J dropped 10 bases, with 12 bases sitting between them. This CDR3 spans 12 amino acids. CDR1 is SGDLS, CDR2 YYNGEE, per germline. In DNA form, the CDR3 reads TGTGCCAGCAGCCCTCAATGGGGGGAGCAGTTCTTC. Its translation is CASSPQWGEQFF. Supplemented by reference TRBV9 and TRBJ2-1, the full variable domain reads DSGVTQTPKHLITATGQRVTLRCSPRSGDLSVYWYQQSLDQGLQFLIQYYNGEERAKGNILERFSAQQFPDLHSELNLSSLELGDSALYFCASSPQWGEQFFGPGTRLTVL.

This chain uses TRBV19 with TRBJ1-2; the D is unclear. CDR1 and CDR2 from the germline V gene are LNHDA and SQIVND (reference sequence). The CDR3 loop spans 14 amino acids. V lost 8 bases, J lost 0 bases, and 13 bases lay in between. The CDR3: CASSTGGANYGYTF. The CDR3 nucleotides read TGTGCCAGTTCGACGGGTGGGGCTAACTATGGCTACACCTTC.

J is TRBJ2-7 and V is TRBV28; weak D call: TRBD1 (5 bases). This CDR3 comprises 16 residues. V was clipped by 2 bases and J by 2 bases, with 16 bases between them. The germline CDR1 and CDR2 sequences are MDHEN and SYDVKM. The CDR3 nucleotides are TGTGCCAGCAGTTTAGAAGCAGGGAATGGTCCCTACGAGCAGTACTTC. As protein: CASSLEAGNGPYEQYF.

The CDR3 sequence is CASRARLAGGPRYEQYF. CDR3 sequence (DNA): TGTGCCAGCAGGGCGAGACTAGCGGGAGGGCCTCGCTACGAGCAGTACTTC. V usage is TRBV6-9 and J usage is TRBJ2-7; 14 bases are shared with TRBD2. This CDR3 has 17 amino acids. V was clipped by 6 bases and J by 3 bases; unmatched bases: 10. Germline V gene sequence: CDR1 MNHGY, CDR2 SVAAGI.

CDR3 loop: CASSAGGELFF. In nucleotides, the CDR3 is TGTGCCAGCAGTGCCGGCGGGGAGCTGTTTTTT. The gene calls are TRBV6-1 and TRBJ2-2; no clear D gene. Trimming stripped 4 bases from V and 7 bases from J, with 4 bases between. This CDR3 contains 11 residues. Germline V CDR1 and CDR2: MNHNS, SASEGT.

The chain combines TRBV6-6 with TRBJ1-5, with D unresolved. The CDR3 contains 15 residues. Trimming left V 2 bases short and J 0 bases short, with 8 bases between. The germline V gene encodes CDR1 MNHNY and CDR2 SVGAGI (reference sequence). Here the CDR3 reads CASSYTQNSNQPQHF. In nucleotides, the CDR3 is TGTGCCAGCAGTTACACGCAGAATAGCAATCAGCCCCAGCATTTT.